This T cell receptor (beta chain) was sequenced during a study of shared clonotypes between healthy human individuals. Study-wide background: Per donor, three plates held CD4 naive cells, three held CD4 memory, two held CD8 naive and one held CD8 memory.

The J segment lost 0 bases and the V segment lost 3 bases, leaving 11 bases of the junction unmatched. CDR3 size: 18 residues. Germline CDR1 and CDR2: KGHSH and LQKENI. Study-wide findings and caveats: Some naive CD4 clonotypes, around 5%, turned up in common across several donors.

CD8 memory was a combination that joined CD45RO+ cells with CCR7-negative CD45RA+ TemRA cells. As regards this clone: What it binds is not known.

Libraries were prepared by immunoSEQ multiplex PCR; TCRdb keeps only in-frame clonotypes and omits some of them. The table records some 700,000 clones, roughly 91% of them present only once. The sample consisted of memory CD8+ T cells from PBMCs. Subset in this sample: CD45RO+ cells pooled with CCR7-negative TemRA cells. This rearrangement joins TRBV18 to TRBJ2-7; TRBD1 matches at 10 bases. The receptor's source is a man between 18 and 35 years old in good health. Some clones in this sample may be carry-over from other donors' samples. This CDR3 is CASSPRGQGPPGSYEQYF. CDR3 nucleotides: TGTGCCAGCTCACCCCGGGGACAGGGGCCACCCGGCTCCTACGAGCAGTACTTC.